This entry concerns a single TCR beta chain. TCRdb's table, derived via immunoSEQ multiplex PCR, lists solely in-frame clones and lacks some. Of some 240,000 clones in the sample, roughly 80% are singletons; the top ten hold roughly 7%. This record belongs to a study of blood T cell repertoires in COVID-19. Study-level background: COVID-19 samples, acute and convalescent, were from the United States, Italy and Spain.

Germline V gene sequence: CDR1 MNHEY, CDR2 SVGAGI. Trimming left V 9 bases short and J 2 bases short, with 17 bases between. The CDR3 covers 14 residues. The origin of this receptor is a woman between 65 and 79 years old with acute or convalescent COVID-19. The V and J genes are TRBV6-5 and TRBJ2-7, with a tentative D call TRBD2 (7 bases). What was sequenced was peripheral blood. CDR3 bases: TGTGCCAGTCTCTCCGGGGGGCTCCCCTACGAGCAGTACTTC. This gives the protein CASLSGGLPYEQYF.